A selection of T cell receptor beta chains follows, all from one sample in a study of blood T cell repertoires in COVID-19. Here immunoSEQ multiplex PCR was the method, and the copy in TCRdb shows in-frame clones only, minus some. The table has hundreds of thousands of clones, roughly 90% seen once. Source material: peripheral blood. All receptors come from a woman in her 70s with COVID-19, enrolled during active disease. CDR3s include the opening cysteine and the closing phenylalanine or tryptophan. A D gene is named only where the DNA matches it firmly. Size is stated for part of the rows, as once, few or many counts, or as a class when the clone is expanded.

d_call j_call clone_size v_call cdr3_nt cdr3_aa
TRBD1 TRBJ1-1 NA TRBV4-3 TGCGCCAGCAGCCCCCCCGGACAGGGTGGGACTGAAGCTTTCTTT CASSPPGQGGTEAFF
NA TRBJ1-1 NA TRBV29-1 TGCAGCGTTGGACGGGTGAACACTGAAGCTTTCTTT CSVGRVNTEAFF
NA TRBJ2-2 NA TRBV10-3 TGTGCCATCACCGGGACTCTCAACACCGGGGAGCTGTTTTTT CAITGTLNTGELFF
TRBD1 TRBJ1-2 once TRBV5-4 TGTGCCAGCAGCGCAGGACAGGGGGCCTATGGCTACACCTTC CASSAGQGAYGYTF
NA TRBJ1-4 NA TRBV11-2 TGTGCCAGCAGCGCCATGACAGGTGGCGAAAAACTGTTTTTT CASSAMTGGEKLFF
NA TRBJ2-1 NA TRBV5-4 TGTGCCAGCAGCTGGACAGAATTGGGTTGGGTTGAGCAGTTCTTC CASSWTELGWVEQFF
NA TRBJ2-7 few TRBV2 TGTGCCAGCATGGCACACTACGAGCAGTACTTC CASMAHYEQYF
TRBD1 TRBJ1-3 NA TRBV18 TGTGCCAGCTCGCTGACAGGGACTGCTGGAAACACCATATATTTT CASSLTGTAGNTIYF
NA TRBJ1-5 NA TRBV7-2 TGTGCCAGCAGCTTATCGAGTGAGCCCCAGCATTTT CASSLSSEPQHF
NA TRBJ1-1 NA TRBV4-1 TGCGCCAGCAGCCAAGTATACAGACAACACACTGAAGCTTTCTTT CASSQVYRQHTEAFF
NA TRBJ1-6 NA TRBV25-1 TGTGCCAGCAGTGATCGGAGCCGGCGGGCCCTCCACTTT CASSDRSRRALHF
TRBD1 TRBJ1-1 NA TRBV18 TGTGCCAGCTCACTCGGAGTGGACAGGGGGAACACTGAAGCTTTCTTT CASSLGVDRGNTEAFF
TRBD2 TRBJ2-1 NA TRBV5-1 TGCGCCAGCAGCTCATCCGGGACTAGCGGGGGGAAGCACAATGAGCAGTTCTTC CASSSSGTSGGKHNEQFF
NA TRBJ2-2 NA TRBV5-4 TGTGCCAGCAGCCTCCCCACCGGGGAGCTGTTTTTT CASSLPTGELFF
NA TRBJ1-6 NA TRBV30 TGTGCCTGGAGTCGACAGGCCGAGGCTTCACCCCTCCACTTT CAWSRQAEASPLHF
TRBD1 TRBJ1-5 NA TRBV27 TGTGCCAGCAGTACGGGACAGCGTAATCAGCCCCAGCATTTT CASSTGQRNQPQHF
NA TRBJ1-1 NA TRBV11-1 TGTGCCAGCAGCAAACCGGGGGGGGCTGAAGCTTTCTTT CASSKPGGAEAFF
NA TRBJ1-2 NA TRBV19 TGTGCCAGTAGTACGACAGCGTATGGCTACACCTTC CASSTTAYGYTF
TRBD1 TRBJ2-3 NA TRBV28 TGTGCCAGCAGTTTCTACCGGACAGGGGCAGGAGATACGCAGTATTTT CASSFYRTGAGDTQYF
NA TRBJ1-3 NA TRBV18 TGTGCCAGCTCACCAACTCCGACAGATCTCTCTGGAAACACCATATATTTT CASSPTPTDLSGNTIYF
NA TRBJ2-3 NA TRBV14 TGTGCCAGCAGCCTGAGAAGCACAGATACGCAGTATTTT CASSLRSTDTQYF
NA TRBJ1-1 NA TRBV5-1 TGCGCCAGCAGCTACGGGGACACTGAAGCTTTCTTT CASSYGDTEAFF
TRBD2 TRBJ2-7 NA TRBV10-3 TGTGCCATCAGTGAGCCTGGGACTAGCGGGGTTACCTACGAGCAGTACTTC CAISEPGTSGVTYEQYF
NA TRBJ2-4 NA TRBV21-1 TGTGCCAGCAGCTTACGACAGGGACCCAGAGAAGCCAAAAACATTCAGTACTTC CASSLRQGPREAKNIQYF
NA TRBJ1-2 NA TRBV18 TGTGCCAGCTCACCACGCGAGACTAACTATGGCTACACCTTC CASSPRETNYGYTF
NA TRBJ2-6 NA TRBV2 TGTGCCAGCAGTGAGAGGTCAGGGGGGTACTCTGGGGCCAACGTCCTGACTTTC CASSERSGGYSGANVLTF
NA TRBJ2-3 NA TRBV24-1 TGTGCCACCAGTGAAGGTTCAGGTGGGGATACGCAGTATTTT CATSEGSGGDTQYF
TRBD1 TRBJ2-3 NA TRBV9 TGTGCCAGCAGCGTAGCAGGGGGCCTGACAGATACGCAGTATTTT CASSVAGGLTDTQYF
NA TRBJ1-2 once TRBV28 TGTGCCAGCAGTTCGCACTTTCGGGGCTACACCTTC CASSSHFRGYTF
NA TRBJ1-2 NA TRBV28 TGTGCCAGCAGTGCCTTGTGGAAGGAGACGAACTATGGCTACACCTTC CASSALWKETNYGYTF
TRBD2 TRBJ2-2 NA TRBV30 TGTGCCTGGAGCTGGCGGGGGGTCAACACCGGGGAGCTGTTTTTT CAWSWRGVNTGELFF
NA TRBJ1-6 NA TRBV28 TGTGCCAGCAGTTCCTATGGGGGGGGAGGACAAAGCCATAATTCACCCCTCCACTTT CASSSYGGGGQSHNSPLHF
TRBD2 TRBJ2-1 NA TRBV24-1 TGTGCCACCAGTGACCCGACTAGCGGGGGTGCATCCTACAATGAGCAGTTCTTC CATSDPTSGGASYNEQFF
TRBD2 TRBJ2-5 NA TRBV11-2 TGTGCCAGCAGCTTGGATTACGGGGGGGACCAAGAGACCCAGTACTTC CASSLDYGGDQETQYF
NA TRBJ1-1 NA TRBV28 TGTGCCAGCAAACAGGGCATGAACACTGAAGCTTTCTTT CASKQGMNTEAFF
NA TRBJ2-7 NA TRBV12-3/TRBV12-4 TGTGCCAGCAGTGCGGGGGCAAGCTACGAGCAGTACTTC CASSAGASYEQYF
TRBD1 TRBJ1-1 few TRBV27 TGTGCCAGCAGTTATGGGACAGGCACGGAAGCTTTCTTT CASSYGTGTEAFF
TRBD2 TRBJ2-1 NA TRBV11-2 TGTGCCAGCAGTCCGGGGACTAGCGGCGCGTACTCCTACAATGAGCAGTTCTTC CASSPGTSGAYSYNEQFF
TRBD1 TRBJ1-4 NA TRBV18 TGTGCCAGCTCTTCCTGGACAGGGGGCTCTGCAACTAATGAAAAACTGTTTTTT CASSSWTGGSATNEKLFF
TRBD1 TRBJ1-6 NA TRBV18 TGTGCCAGCTCAGACGACAGGGGGCCTTCACCCCTCCACTTT CASSDDRGPSPLHF
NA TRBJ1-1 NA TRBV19 TGTGCCAGTAATATCAAGGGAGGGTTAGGAACTGAAGCTTTCTTT CASNIKGGLGTEAFF
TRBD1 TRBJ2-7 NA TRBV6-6 TGTGCCAGCAGCCAGTCCCCATGGACAGGGGGCGAGCAGTACTTC CASSQSPWTGGEQYF
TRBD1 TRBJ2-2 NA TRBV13 TGTGCCAGCAGCACCCGGACAGGGGGCGAGGACACCGGGGAGCTGTTTTTT CASSTRTGGEDTGELFF
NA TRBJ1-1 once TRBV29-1 TGCAGCGTTGTTCGGGGTAACACTGAAGCTTTCTTT CSVVRGNTEAFF
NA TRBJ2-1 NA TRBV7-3 TGTGCCAGCAGCCCCCGTGAGAACAATGAGCAGTTCTTC CASSPRENNEQFF
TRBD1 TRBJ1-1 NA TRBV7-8 TGTGCCAGCAGCCAGGGGGTTAACACTGAAGCTTTCTTT CASSQGVNTEAFF
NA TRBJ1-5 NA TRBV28 TGTGCCAGCGGGAACCCGAGGGATCAGCCCCAGCATTTT CASGNPRDQPQHF